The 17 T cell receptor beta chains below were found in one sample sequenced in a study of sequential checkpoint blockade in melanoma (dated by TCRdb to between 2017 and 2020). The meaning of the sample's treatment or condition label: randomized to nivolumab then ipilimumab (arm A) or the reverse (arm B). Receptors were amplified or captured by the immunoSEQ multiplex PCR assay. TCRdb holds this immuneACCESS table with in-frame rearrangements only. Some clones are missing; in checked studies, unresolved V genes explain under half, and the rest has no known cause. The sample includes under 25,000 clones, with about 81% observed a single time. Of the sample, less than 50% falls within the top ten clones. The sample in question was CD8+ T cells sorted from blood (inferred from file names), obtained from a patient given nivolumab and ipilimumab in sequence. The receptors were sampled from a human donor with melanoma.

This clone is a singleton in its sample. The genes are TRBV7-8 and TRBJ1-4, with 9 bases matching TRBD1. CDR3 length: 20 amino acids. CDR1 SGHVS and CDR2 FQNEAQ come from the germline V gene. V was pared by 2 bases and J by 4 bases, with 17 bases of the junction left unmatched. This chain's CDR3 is CASSLRHSADRGLINEKLFF. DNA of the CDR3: TGTGCCAGCAGCTTACGACATTCAGCGGACAGGGGACTTATTAATGAAAAACTGTTTTTT.

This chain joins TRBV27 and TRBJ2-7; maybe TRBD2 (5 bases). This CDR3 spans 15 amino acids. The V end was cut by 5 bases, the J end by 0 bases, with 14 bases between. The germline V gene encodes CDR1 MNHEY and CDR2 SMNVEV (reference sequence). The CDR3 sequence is CASSPLAGPSYEQYF. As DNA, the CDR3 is TGTGCCAGCAGTCCCCTTGCGGGTCCCTCCTACGAGCAGTACTTC.

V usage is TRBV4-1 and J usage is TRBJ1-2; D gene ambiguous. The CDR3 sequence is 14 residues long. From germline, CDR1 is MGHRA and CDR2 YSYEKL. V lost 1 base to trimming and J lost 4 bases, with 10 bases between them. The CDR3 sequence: CASSQGQLGYGYTF. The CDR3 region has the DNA TGCGCCAGCAGCCAAGGTCAGCTAGGCTATGGCTACACCTTC.

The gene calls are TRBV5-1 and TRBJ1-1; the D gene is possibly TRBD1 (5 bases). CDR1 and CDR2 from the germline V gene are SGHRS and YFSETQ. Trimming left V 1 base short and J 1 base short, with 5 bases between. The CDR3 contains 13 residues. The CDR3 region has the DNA TGCGCCAGCAGCTTGACAGGGAACACTGAAGCTTTCTTT. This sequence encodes CASSLTGNTEAFF.

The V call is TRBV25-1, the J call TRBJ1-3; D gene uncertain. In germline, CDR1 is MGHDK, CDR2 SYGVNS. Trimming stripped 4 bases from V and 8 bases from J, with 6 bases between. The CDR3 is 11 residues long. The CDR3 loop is CASSAGDTIYF. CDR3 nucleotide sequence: TGTGCCAGCAGTGCCGGGGACACCATATATTTT.

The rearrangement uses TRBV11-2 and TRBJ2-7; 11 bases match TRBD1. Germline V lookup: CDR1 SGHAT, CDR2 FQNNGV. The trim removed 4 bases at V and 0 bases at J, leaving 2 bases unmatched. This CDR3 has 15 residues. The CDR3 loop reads CASSWTGGASYEQYF. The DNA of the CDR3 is TGTGCCAGCAGCTGGACAGGGGGCGCCTCCTACGAGCAGTACTTC.

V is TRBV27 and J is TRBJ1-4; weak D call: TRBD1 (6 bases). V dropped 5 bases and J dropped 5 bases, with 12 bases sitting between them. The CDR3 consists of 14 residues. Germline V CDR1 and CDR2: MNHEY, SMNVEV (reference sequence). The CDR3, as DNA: TGTGCCAGCAGTCAAGGGGGTGTGAATGAAAAACTGTTTTTT. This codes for CASSQGGVNEKLFF.

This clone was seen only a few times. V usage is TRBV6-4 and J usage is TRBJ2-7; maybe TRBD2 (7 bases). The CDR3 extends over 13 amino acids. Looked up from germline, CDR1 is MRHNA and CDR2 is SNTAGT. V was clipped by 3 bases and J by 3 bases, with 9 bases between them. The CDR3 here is CASSERGLYEQYF. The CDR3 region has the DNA TGTGCCAGCAGTGAGCGGGGGCTCTACGAGCAGTACTTC.

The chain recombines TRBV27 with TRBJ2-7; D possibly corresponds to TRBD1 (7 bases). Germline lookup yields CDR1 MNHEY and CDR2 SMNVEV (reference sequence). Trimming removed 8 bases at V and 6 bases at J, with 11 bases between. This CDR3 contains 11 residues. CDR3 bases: TGTGCCAGCTACAGGGGAGGCGAGCAGTACTTC. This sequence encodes CASYRGGEQYF.

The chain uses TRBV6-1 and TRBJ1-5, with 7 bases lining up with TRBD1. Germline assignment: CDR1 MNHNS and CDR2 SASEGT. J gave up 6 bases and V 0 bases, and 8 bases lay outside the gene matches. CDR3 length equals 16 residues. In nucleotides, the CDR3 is TGTGCCAGCAGTGAAGCGCCCAGGGGGGCCGCTCAGCCCCAGCATTTT. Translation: CASSEAPRGAAQPQHF.

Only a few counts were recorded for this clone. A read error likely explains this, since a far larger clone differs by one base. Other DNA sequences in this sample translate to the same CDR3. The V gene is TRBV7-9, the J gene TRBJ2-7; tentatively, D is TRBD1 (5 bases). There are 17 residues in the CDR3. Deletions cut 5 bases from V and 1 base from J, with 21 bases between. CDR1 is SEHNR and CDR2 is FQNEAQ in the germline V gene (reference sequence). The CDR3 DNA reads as TGTGCCAGCAGCCAAGATTTCGGCAGGGTAGGGTCCTACGAGCAGTACTTC. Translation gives CASSQDFGRVGSYEQYF. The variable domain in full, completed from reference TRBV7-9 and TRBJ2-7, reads DTGVSQNPRHKITKRGQNVTFRCDPISEHNRLYWYRQTLGQGPEFLTYFQNEAQLEKSRLLSDRFSAERPKGSFSTLEIQRTEQGDSAMYLCASSQDFGRVGSYEQYFGPGTRLTVT.

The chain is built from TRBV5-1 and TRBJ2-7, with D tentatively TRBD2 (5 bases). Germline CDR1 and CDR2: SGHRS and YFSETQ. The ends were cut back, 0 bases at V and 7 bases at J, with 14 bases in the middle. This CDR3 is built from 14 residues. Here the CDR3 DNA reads TGCGCCAGCAGCTTGGCGGGCCGATCGGGAGAGCAGTACTTC. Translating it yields CASSLAGRSGEQYF.

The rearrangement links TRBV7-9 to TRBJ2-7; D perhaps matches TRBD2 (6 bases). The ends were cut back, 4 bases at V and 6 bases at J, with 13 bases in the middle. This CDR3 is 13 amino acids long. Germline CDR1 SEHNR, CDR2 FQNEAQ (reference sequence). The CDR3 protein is CASSYSLGGEQYF. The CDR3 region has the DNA TGTGCCAGCAGCTATAGTTTGGGGGGCGAGCAGTACTTC. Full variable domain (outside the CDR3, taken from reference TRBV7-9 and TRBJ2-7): DTGVSQNPRHKITKRGQNVTFRCDPISEHNRLYWYRQTLGQGPEFLTYFQNEAQLEKSRLLSDRFSAERPKGSFSTLEIQRTEQGDSAMYLCASSYSLGGEQYFGPGTRLTVT.

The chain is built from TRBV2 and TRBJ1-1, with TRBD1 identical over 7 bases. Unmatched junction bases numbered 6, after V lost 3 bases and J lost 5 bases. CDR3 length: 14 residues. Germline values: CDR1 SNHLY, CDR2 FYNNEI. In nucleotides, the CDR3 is TGTGCCAGCAGTGATCATTTGGGACAGACTGAAGCTTTCTTT. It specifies CASSDHLGQTEAFF.

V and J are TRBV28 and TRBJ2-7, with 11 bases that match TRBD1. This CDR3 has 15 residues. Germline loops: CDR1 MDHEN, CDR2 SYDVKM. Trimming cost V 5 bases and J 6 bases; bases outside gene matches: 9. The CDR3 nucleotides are TGTGCCAGCAGTCCCCGGGACAGGGGGAATCGCGAGCAGTACTTC. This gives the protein CASSPRDRGNREQYF.

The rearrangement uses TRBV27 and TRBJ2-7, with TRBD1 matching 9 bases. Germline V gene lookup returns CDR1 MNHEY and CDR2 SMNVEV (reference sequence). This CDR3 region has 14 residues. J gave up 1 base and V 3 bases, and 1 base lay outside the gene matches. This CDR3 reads CASSFGTGSYEQYF. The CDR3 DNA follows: TGTGCCAGCAGTTTCGGGACAGGGTCCTACGAGCAGTACTTC.

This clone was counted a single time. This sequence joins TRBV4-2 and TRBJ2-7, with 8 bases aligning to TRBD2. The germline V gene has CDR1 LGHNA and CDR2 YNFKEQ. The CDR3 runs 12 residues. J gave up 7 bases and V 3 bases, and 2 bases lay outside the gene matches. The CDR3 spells CASSQGGGEQYF. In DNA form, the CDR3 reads TGTGCCAGCAGCCAGGGCGGGGGGGAGCAGTACTTC.